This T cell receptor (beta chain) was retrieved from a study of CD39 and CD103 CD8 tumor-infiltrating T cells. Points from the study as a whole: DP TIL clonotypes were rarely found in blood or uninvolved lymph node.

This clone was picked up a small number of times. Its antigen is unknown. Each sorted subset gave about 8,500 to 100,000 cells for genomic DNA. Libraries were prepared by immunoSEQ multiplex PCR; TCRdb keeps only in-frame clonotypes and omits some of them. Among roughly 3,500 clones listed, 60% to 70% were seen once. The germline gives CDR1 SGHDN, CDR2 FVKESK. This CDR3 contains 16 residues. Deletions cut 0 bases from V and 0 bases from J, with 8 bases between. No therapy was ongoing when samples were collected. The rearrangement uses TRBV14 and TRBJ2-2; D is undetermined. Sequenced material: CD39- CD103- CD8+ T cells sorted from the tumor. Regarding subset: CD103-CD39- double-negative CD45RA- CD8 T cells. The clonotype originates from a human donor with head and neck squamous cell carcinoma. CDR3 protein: CASSQEPATNTGELFF. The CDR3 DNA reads TGTGCCAGCAGCCAAGAACCAGCAACGAACACCGGGGAGCTGTTTTTT.